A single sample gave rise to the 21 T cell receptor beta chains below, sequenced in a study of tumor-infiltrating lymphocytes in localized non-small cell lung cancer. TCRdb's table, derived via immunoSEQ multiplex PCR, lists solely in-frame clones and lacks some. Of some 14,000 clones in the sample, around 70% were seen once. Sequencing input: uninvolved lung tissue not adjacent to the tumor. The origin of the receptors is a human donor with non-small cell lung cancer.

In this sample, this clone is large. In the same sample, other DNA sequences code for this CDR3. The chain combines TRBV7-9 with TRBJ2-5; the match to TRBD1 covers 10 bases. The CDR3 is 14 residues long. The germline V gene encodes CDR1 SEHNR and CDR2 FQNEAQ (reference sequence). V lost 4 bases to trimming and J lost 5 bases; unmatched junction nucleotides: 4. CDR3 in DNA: TGTGCCAGCAGCTCGACAGGGGGCTCGGAGACCCAGTACTTC. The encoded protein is CASSSTGGSETQYF. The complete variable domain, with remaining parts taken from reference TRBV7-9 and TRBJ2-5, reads DTGVSQNPRHKITKRGQNVTFRCDPISEHNRLYWYRQTLGQGPEFLTYFQNEAQLEKSRLLSDRFSAERPKGSFSTLEIQRTEQGDSAMYLCASSSTGGSETQYFGPGTRLLVL.

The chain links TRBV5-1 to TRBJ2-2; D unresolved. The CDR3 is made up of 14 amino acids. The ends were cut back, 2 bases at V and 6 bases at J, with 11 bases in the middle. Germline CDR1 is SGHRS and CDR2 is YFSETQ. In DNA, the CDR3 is TGCGCCAGCAGCTTAGAAGGGTGGGCCGGGGAGCTGTTTTTT. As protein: CASSLEGWAGELFF.

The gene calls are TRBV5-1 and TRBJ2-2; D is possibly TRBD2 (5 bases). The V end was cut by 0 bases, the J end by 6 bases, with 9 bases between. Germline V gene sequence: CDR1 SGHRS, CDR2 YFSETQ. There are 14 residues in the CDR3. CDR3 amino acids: CASSLAGKAGELFF. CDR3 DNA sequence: TGCGCCAGCAGCTTGGCGGGGAAGGCCGGGGAGCTGTTTTTT.

The CDR3 DNA is TGTGCCAGCAGCTTAGTAGGGGGATCCAAAAACATTCAGTACTTC. Translated: CASSLVGGSKNIQYF. The V gene is TRBV7-2, the J gene TRBJ2-4; D possibly corresponds to TRBD1 (6 bases). The CDR3 is 15 amino acids. The V end was cut by 1 base, the J end by 2 bases, with 9 bases between. Germline CDR1 is SGHTA and CDR2 is FQGNSA.

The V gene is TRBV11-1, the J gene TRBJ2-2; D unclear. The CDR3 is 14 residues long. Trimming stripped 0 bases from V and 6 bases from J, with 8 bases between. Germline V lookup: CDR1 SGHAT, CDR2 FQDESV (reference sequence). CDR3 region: CASSLAGSPGELFF. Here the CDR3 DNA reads TGTGCCAGCAGCTTAGCGGGTTCCCCCGGGGAGCTGTTTTTT. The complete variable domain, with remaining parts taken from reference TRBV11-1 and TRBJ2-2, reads EAEVAQSPRYKITEKSQAVAFWCDPISGHATLYWYRQILGQGPELLVQFQDESVVDDSQLPKDRFSAERLKGVDSTLKIQPAELGDSAMYLCASSLAGSPGELFFGEGSRLTVL.

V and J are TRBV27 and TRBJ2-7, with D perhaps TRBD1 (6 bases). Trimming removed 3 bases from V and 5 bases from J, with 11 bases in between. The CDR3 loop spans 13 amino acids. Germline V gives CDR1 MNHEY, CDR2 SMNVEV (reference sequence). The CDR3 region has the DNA TGTGCCAGCAGTTTGTATCCAGGGGACGAGCAGTACTTC. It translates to CASSLYPGDEQYF.

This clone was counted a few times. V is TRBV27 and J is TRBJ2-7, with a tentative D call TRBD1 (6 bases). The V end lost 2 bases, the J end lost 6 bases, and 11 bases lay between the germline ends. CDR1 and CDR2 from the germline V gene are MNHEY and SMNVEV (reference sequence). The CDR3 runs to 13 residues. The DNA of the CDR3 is TGTGCCAGCAGTTTACCCGGGACAACCGAGCAGTACTTC. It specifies CASSLPGTTEQYF.

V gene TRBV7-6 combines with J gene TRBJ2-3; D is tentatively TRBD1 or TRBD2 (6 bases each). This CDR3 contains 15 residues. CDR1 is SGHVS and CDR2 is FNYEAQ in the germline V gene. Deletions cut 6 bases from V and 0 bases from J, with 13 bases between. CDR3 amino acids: CASSRRGQSTDTQYF. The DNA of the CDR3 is TGTGCCAGCAGTCGCCGGGGGCAAAGCACAGATACGCAGTATTTT.

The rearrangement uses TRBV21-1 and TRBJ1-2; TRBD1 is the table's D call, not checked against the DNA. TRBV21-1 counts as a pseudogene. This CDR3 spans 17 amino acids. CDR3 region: CASSCKDRGRSDYGYTF. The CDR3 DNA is TGTGCCAGCAGCTGTAAGGACAGGGGGCGAAGTGACTATGGCTACACCTTC.

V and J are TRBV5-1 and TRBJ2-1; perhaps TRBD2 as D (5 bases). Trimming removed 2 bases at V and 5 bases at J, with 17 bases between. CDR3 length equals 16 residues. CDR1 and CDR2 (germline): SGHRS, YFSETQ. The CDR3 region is CASSFSDGSTNNEQFF. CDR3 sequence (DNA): TGCGCCAGCAGCTTCAGCGACGGTTCGACTAACAATGAGCAGTTCTTC. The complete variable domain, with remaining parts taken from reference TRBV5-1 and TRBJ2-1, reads KAGVTQTPRYLIKTRGQQVTLSCSPISGHRSVSWYQQTPGQGLQFLFEYFSETQRNKGNFPGRFSGRQFSNSRSEMNVSTLELGDSALYLCASSFSDGSTNNEQFFGPGTRLTVL.

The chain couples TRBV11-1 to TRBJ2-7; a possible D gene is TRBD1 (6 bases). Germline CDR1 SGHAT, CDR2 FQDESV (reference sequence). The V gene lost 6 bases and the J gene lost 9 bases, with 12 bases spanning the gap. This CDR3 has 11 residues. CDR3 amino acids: CASSFDRMQYF. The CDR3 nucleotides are TGTGCCAGCAGTTTTGACAGGATGCAGTACTTC.

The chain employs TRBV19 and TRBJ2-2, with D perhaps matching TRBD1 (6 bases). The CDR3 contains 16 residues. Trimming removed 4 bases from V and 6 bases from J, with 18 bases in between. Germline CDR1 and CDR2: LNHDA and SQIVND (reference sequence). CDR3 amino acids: CASSTRLGRGAGELFF. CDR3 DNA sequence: TGTGCCAGTAGTACGCGGTTGGGCAGGGGTGCCGGGGAGCTGTTTTTT.

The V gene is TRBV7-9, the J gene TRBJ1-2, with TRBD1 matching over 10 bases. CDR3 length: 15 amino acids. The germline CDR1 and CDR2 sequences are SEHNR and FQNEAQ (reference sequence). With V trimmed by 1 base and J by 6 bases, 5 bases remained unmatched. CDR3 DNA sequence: TGTGCCAGCAGCTTAGAAAGGACAGGGGGACATGGCTACACCTTC. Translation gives CASSLERTGGHGYTF.

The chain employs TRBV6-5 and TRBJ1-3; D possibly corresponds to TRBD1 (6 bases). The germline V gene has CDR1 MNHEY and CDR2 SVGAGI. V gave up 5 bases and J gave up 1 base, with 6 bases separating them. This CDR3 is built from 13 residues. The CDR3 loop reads CASSTGSGNTIYF. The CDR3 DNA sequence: TGTGCCAGCAGTACAGGGTCTGGAAACACCATATATTTT.

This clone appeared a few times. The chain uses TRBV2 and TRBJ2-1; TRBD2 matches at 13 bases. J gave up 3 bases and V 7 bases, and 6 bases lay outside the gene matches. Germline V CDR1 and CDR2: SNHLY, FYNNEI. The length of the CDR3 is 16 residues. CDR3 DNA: TGTGCCAGCACCCGAGGACTAGCGGGGGACTACAATGAGCAGTTCTTC. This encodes CASTRGLAGDYNEQFF. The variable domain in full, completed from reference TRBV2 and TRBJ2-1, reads EPEVTQTPSHQVTQMGQEVILRCVPISNHLYFYWYRQILGQKVEFLVSFYNNEISEKSEIFDDQFSVERPDGSNFTLKIRSTKLEDSAMYFCASTRGLAGDYNEQFFGPGTRLTVL.

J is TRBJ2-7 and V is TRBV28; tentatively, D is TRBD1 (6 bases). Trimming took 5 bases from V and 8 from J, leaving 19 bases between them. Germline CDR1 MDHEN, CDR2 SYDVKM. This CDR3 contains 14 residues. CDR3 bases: TGTGCCAGCAGTGAAAGAGGAGACAGGTATAAGCAGTACTTC. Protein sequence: CASSERGDRYKQYF. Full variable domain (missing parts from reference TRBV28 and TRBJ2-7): DVKVTQSSRYLVKRTGEKVFLECVQDMDHENMFWYRQDPGLGLRLIYFSYDVKMKEKGDIPEGYSVSREKKERFSLILESASTNQTSMYLCASSERGDRYKQYFGPGTRLTVT.

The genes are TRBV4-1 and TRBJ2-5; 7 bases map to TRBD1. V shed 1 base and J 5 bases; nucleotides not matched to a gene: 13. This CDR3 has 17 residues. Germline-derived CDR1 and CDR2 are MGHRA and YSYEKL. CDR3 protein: CASSQGGGRDVVETQYF. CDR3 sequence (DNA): TGCGCCAGCAGCCAAGGAGGGGGCAGGGACGTGGTGGAGACCCAGTACTTC.

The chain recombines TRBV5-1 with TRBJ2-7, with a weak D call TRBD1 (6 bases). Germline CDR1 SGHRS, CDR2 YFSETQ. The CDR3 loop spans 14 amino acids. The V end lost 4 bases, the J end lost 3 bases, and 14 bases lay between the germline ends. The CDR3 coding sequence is TGCGCCAGCAGCACACAGGGACAAGACTACGAGCAGTACTTC. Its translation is CASSTQGQDYEQYF.

CDR3 amino acids: CASSPIQGSYTF. CDR3 nucleotide sequence: TGTGCCAGCAGCCCGATACAGGGAAGCTACACCTTC. The chain recombines TRBV5-6 with TRBJ1-2, with a tentative D call TRBD1 (6 bases). Looked up from germline, CDR1 is SGHDT and CDR2 is YYEEEE. With 4 bases removed from V and 9 bases from J, the gap between germline ends came to 13 bases. The CDR3 has 12 amino acids.

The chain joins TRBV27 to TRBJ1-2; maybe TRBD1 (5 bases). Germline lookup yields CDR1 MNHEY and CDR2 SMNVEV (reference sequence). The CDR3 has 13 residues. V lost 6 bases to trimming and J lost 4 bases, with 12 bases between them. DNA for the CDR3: TGTGCCAGCAGATCGTGGGGGGGCTATGGCTACACCTTC. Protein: CASRSWGGYGYTF.

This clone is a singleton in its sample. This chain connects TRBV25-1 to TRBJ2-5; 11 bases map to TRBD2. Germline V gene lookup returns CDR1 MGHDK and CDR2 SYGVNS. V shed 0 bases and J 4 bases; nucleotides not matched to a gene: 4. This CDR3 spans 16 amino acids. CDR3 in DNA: TGTGCCAGCAGTGAATATAGGCTAGCGGGGGGAGAGACCCAGTACTTC. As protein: CASSEYRLAGGETQYF.